This TCR beta chain was documented in a study of response to subunit inactivated influenza vaccine. General study points: Few additional T cells are recruited per seasonal influenza vaccination, authors suggested.

A remark on this clonotype: Its antigen is undetermined.

V was trimmed by 5 bases and J by 6 bases, leaving 17 bases between them. Germline V lookup: CDR1 SGHVS, CDR2 FQNEAQ. The CDR3 totals 15 residues. MiXCR was run by TCRdb on the RT-PCR reads, yielding one entry per CDR3 protein. Of 500,000 to 750,000 distinct CDR3 sequences in the sample, around 15% were seen once. The clonotype originates from a man aged 45 to 65 who received an inactivated influenza vaccine. The specimen was PBMCs from blood, collected approximately 12 days after vaccination. V usage is TRBV7-8 and J usage is TRBJ2-1; possible D gene TRBD1, 5 bases. Here the CDR3 DNA reads TGTGCCAGCAGCCCAGCACAGGTTTTCGGCAATGAGCAGTTCTTC. Protein: CASSPAQVFGNEQFF.